This T cell receptor beta chain was found in a study of blood T cell repertoires in COVID-19. The overall study: PBMCs, B-cell-depleted T cells, or T cells were the source of the cDNA or gDNA that made up the material.

Study members were between about 18 and 95 years old and lived in 25 or so US regions. The study assigned cohorts using participant-reported clinical history. Source study methods: Reference gene primer amplification gave estimated nucleated cell counts. The table came from immunoSEQ multiplex PCR; TCRdb's copy has only in-frame clones and leaves some out. V and J calls and clone size follow that table, whereas D and trimming were derived from the DNA. This sample has 150,000 to 200,000 clones, with less than 90% found just once. This CDR3 contains 16 residues. The V segment lost 5 bases and the J segment 3 bases; nucleotides outside the gene matches: 8. Germline CDR1 reads PRHDT; CDR2 reads FYEKMQ (reference sequence).

The rearrangement uses TRBV13 and TRBJ2-1, with 9 bases matching TRBD1. This receptor was obtained from a young woman who had been exposed to COVID-19. Sequenced: PBMCs or T cells enriched from blood (not recorded which). In nucleotides, the CDR3 is TGTGCCAGCAGCCTCTTGCCGGGACAGGGCTACAATGAGCAGTTCTTC. Protein sequence: CASSLLPGQGYNEQFF.